Reported below is one T cell receptor (beta chain). In the original analysis: By means of reference gene primer amplification, nucleated cell counts were estimated. Generated by immunoSEQ multiplex PCR, the TCRdb table keeps only in-frame clones and is missing some. V, J and clone size derive from that table, while D and trimming were established from the DNA sequence. The table includes 270,000 or so clones, 89% detected once. Deletions cut 4 bases from V and 0 bases from J, with 10 bases between. Germline lookup yields CDR1 SGDLS and CDR2 YYNGEE. The CDR3 has 15 amino acids. The sample comes from a study of blood T cell repertoires in COVID-19. Study background: The United States, Italy and Spain provided the acute and convalescent COVID-19 samples.

The sequencing sample was made of peripheral blood. The TCR sequence derives from a woman aged 40 to 55 who had recovered from COVID-19. The chain carries TRBV9 and TRBJ1-4; no clear D gene. The CDR3 spells CASSPSPATNEKLFF. The CDR3 DNA reads as TGTGCCAGCAGCCCTAGTCCCGCAACTAATGAAAAACTGTTTTTT.